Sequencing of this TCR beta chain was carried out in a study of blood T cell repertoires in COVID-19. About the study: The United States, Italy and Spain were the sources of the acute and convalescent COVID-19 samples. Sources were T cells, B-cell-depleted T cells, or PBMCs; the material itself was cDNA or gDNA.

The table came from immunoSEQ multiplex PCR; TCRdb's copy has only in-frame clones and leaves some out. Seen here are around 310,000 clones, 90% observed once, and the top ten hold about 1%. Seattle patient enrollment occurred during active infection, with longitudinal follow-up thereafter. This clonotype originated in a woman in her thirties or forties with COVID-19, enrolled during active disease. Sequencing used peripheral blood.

CDR3 in amino acids: CASSVAPTGTYEQYF. In nucleotides, the CDR3 is TGTGCCAGCAGCGTAGCTCCGACAGGTACCTACGAGCAGTACTTC. The V gene is TRBV9, the J gene TRBJ2-7, with a tentative D call TRBD1 (6 bases). The V end was cut by 0 bases, the J end by 2 bases, with 12 bases between. This CDR3 is built from 15 residues. Looked up from germline, CDR1 is SGDLS and CDR2 is YYNGEE. Together with reference TRBV9 and TRBJ2-7, the CDR3 gives the full variable domain: DSGVTQTPKHLITATGQRVTLRCSPRSGDLSVYWYQQSLDQGLQFLIQYYNGEERAKGNILERFSAQQFPDLHSELNLSSLELGDSALYFCASSVAPTGTYEQYFGPGTRLTVT.